This TCR beta chain was observed in a study of radiation and T cells in renal cell carcinoma. Notes on the study in general: Baseline intratumoral clonotype presence is unknown without pretreatment biopsies.

Here immunoSEQ multiplex PCR was the method, and the copy in TCRdb shows in-frame clones only, minus some. The sample contains roughly 100,000 clones, approximately 86% of which appear only once. CDR1 and CDR2 from the germline V gene are SGHTA and FQGNSA. The J segment lost 4 bases and the V segment lost 1 base, leaving 5 bases of the junction unmatched. CDR3 size: 17 residues. Regarding time point: baseline pretreatment blood. The treatment was: 15 Gy SBRT to primary tumor, nephrectomy 4 weeks later. The tumor was a clear cell renal cell carcinoma. On this clone itself: Its antigen is unidentified.

The V and J genes are TRBV7-2 and TRBJ2-3; 13 nucleotides align to TRBD2. The receptor comes from a man aged 50 or older with renal cell carcinoma. Sample: blood, taken from a patient whose treatment included radiotherapy and nephrectomy. The CDR3 spells CASSLGTSGGRSDTQYF. The CDR3 coding sequence is TGTGCCAGCAGCTTAGGGACTAGCGGGGGAAGGTCAGATACGCAGTATTTT. Full variable domain (remainder filled in from reference TRBV7-2 and TRBJ2-3): GAGVSQSPSNKVTEKGKDVELRCDPISGHTALYWYRQSLGQGLEFLIYFQGNSAPDKSGLPSDRFSAERTGGSVSTLTIQRTQQEDSAVYLCASSLGTSGGRSDTQYFGPGTRLTVL.